The subject of this entry is one T cell receptor (beta chain). Sequencing was performed with immunoSEQ multiplex PCR; in TCRdb, only in-frame clones are kept and a portion is missing. The sample includes about 70,000 clones, more than 70% of them seen just once. The data were taken from a study of control samples from healthy donors and cancer patients. The V gene lost 2 bases and the J gene lost 7 bases, with 17 bases spanning the gap. CDR3 length equals 16 residues. From germline, CDR1 is LNHNV and CDR2 YYDKDF (reference sequence). The TCR originated in a woman between 45 and 65 years old with head and neck cancer. Sequencing was carried out using PBMCs. The chain combines TRBV15 with TRBJ1-4; unclear D gene. This chain's CDR3 is CATSRRQATVGEKLFF. CDR3 bases: TGTGCCACCAGCAGACGCCAAGCCACAGTAGGTGAAAAACTGTTTTTT. Looking up the rest from reference TRBV15 and TRBJ1-4 gives the full variable domain: DAMVIQNPRYQVTQFGKPVTLSCSQTLNHNVMYWYQQKSSQAPKLLFHYYDKDFNNEADTPDNFQSRRPNTSFCFLDIRSPGLGDTAMYLCATSRRQATVGEKLFFGSGTQLSVL.